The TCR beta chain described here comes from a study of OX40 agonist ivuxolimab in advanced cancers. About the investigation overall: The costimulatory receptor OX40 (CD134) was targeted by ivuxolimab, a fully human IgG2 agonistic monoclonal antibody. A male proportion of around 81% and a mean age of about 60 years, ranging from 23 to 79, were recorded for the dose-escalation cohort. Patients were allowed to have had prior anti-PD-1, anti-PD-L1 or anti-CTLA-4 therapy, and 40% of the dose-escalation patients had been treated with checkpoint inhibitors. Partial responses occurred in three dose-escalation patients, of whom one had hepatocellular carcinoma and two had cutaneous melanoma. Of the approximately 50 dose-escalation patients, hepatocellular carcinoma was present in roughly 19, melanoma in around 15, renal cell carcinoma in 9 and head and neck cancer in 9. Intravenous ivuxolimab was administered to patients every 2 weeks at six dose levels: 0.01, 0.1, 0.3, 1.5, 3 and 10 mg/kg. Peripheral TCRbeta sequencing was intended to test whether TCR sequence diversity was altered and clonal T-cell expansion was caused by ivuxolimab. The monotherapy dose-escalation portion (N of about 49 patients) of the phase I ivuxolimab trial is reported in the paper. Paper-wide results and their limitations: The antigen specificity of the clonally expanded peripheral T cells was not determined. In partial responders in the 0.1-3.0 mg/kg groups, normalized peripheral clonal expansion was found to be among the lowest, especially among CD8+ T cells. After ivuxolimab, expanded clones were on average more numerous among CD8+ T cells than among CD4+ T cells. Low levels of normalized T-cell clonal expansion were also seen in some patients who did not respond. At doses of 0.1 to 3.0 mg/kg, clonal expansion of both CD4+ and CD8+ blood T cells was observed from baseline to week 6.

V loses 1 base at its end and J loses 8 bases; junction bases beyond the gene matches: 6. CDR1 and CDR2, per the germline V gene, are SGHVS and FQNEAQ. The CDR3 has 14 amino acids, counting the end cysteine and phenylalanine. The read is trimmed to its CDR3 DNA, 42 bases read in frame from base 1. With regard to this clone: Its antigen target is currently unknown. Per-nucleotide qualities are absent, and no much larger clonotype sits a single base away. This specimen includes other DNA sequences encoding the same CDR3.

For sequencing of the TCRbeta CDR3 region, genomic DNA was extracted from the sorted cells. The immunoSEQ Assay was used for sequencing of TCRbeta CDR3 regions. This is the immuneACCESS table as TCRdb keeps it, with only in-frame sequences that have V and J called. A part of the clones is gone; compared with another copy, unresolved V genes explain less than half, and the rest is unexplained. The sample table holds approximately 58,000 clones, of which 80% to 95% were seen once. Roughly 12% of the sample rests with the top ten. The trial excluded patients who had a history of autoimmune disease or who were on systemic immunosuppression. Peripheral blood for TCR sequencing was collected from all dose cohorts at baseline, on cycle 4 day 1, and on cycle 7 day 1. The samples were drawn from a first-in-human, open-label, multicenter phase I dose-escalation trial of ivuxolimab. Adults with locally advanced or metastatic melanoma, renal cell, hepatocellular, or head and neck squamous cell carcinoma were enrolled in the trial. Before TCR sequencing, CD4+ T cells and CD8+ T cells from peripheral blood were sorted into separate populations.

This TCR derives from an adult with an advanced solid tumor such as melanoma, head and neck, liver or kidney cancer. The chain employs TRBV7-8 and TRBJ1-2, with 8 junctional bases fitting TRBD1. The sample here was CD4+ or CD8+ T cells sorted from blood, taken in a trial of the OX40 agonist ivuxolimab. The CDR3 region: CASSLGQGAGGYTF. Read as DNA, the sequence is TGTGCCAGCAGCTTAGGTCAGGGGGCAGGGGGCTACACCTTC.